This T cell receptor (beta chain) emerged from a study of T-cell reconstitution after alpha-beta-depleted transplantation in children. This clonotype was counted many times. The CDR3 has 12 residues. V lost 3 bases, J lost 4 bases, and 7 bases lay in between. Per the germline V gene, CDR1 is SGHDN and CDR2 is FVKESK. Researchers prepared the TCRbeta library using unique molecular identifiers, the study reports. One entry per CDR3 protein results from TCRdb running MiXCR on the PCR reads. The sample lists 440,000 or so distinct CDR3 sequences, approximately 10% seen once, with nearly 5.5% in the top ten.

The sequences come from PBMCs from the stem cell graft donor, collected from the stem cell graft. The origin of this receptor is a human donor who donated a stem cell graft to a child with acute myeloid leukemia. The rearrangement joins TRBV14 to TRBJ2-7; D is unclear. The CDR3 here is CASSHAGYEQYF. The CDR3 nucleotides are TGTGCCAGCAGCCATGCAGGTTACGAGCAGTACTTC.